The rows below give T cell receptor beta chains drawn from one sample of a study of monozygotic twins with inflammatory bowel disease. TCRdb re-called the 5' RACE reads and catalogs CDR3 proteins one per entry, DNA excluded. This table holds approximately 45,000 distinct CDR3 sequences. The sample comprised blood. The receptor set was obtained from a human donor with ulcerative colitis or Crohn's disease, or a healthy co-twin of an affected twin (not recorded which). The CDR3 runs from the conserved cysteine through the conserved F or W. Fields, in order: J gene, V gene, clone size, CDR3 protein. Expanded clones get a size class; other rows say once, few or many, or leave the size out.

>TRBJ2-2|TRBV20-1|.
CSARPGGGELFF
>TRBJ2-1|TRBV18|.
CASSRLAGDGVDEQFF
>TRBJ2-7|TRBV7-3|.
CASSRQGHYEQYF
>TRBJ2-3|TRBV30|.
CAWRAGGVTDTQYF
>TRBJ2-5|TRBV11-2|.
CASSLSGVGEETQYF
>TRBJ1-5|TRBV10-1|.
CASSLTGLRGNQPQHF
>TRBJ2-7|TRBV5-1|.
CASSLPTDYEQYF
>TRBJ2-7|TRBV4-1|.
CASSPALFYEQYF
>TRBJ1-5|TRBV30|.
CAWRRTGANQPQHF
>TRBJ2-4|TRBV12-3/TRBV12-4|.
CASSPVGSGAKNIQYF
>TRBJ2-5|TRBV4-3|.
CASSQELRGVQETQYF
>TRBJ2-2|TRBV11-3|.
CASSRFGGEANTGELFF
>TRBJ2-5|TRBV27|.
CASSTRDRGLKETQYF
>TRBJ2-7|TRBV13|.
CASSLRQGQREEQYF
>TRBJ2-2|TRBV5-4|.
CASSFGQGADTGELFF
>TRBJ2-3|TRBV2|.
CASSAQQGTDTQYF
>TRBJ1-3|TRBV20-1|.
CSARGPSGNTIYF
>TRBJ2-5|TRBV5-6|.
CASSLGWRYQETQYF
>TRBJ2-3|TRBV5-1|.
CASSSRGTDTQYF
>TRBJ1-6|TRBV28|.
CASSLGARNSPLHF
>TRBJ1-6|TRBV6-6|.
CASRRDRFNSPLHF
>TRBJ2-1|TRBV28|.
CASSLLGGLLFF
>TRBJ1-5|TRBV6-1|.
CASSESFLGNQPQHF
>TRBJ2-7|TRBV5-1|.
CASSRQGGYEQYF
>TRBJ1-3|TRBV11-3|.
CASSAPGNSGNTIYF
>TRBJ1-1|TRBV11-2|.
CASSESDVRAFF
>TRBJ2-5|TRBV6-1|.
CASSRGQGREAQYF
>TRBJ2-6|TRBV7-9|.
CASSPPGGRVANVLTF
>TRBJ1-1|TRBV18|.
CASSYTREGAFF
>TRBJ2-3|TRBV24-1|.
CATSDTTGAHTDTQYF
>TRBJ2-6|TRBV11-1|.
CASSPGAASSSGANVLTF
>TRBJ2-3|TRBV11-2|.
CASSPIRVYDFTDTQYF
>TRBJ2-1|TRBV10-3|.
CAISEGTGNNEQFF
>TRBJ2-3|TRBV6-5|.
CASSYTGQGADTQYF
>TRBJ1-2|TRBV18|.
CASSPRGDYGYTF
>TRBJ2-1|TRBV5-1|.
CASSVTSGNHYNEQFF
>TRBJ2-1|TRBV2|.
CASSEVSGSSYNEQFF
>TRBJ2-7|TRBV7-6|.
CASSVSTSGRNEQYF
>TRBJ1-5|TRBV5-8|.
CASSSGRLNQPQHF
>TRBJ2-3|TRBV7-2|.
CASSPDSGGARTDTQYF
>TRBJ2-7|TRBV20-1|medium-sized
CSASRGYEQYF
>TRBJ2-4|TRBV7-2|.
CASSLTAGPQNIQYF
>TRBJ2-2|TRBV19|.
CASSQQAGGRTGELFF
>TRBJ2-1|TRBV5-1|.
CASSLSGEQFF
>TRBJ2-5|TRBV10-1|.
CATTPPGPGTQYF
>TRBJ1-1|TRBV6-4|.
CASSDSMESEAFF
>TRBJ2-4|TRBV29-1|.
CSVPLGSMQYF
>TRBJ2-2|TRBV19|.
CASSIIVFAGGSFPNTGELFF
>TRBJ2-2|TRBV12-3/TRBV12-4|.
CASKVQGGVWMAGELFF
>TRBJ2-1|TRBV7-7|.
CASRIPDPRSHYNEQFF
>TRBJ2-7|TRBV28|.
CASREAGHEQYF
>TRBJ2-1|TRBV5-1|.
CASSLQGAGGLAGGVRANEQFF
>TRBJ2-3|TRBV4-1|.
CASSQGLVAGTDTQYF
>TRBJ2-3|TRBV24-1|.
CATSVPGADTQYF
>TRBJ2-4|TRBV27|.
CASSLSFGGQLIAKNIQYF
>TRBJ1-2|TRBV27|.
CASSSTGKGSANYGYTF
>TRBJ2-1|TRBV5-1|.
CASSTQGAKTYNEQFF
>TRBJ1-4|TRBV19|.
CASSSRQGDSSEKLLF
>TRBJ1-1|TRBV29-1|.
CSATGVSMNTEAFF